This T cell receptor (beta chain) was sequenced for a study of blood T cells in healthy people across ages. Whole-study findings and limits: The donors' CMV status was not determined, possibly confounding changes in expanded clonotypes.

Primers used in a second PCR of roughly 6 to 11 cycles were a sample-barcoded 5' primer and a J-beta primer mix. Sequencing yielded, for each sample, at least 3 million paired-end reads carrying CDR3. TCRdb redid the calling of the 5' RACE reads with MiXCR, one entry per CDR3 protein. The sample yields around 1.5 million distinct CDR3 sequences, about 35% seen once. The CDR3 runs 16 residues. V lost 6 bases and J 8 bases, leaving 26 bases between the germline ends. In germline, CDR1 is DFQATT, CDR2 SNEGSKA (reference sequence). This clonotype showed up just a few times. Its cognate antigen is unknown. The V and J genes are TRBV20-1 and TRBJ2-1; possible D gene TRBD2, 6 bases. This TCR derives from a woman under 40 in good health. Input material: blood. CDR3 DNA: TGCAGTGCCATGGGGAGCGGAGGGACCTCCCCGGATGAGCAGTTCTTC. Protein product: CSAMGSGGTSPDEQFF.